Presented here are 30 T cell receptor beta chains from one specimen sequenced in a study of T cell responses to AZD1222 COVID-19 vaccine. Clones were sequenced by immunoSEQ multiplex PCR, and TCRdb holds only the in-frame ones, with some missing. The sample holds 160,000 or so clones; approximately 90% are singletons and the top ten take roughly 4%. The source material was peripheral blood, sampled 28 days after the second dose of the MenACWY control vaccine. These receptors were obtained from an adult who received the MenACWY meningococcal vaccine as a control.

CDR3: CASSLFGTGEWETQYF. In DNA form, the CDR3 reads TGCGCCAGCAGCTTGTTTGGTACAGGGGAATGGGAGACCCAGTACTTC. V gene TRBV5-1 combines with J gene TRBJ2-5, with TRBD1 matching 7 bases. Per germline, CDR1 SGHRS and CDR2 YFSETQ. The CDR3 spans 16 residues. The ends lost 1 base at V and 5 bases at J; junction bases unmatched: 11.

This clone was recorded once. The chain joins TRBV12-3 or TRBV12-4 to TRBJ1-1; D gene unclear. The ends were cut back, 5 bases at V and 4 bases at J, with 11 bases in the middle. The CDR3 extends over 13 amino acids. The CDR3 loop reads CASSLVESTEAFF. CDR3 sequence (DNA): TGTGCCAGCAGTCTGGTCGAGAGCACTGAAGCTTTCTTT.

The chain employs TRBV7-9 and TRBJ2-4; 11 bases map to TRBD1. Unmatched junction bases numbered 8, after V lost 5 bases and J lost 8 bases. The CDR3 contains 15 residues. Germline CDR1 and CDR2: SEHNR and FQNEAQ (reference sequence). This chain's CDR3 is CASSQADRGRDIQYF. CDR3 in DNA: TGTGCCAGCAGCCAAGCGGACAGGGGGCGGGACATTCAGTACTTC.

The chain combines TRBV6-2 or TRBV6-3 with TRBJ2-7; 9 positions match TRBD1. Germline assignment: CDR1 MNHEY and CDR2 SVGEGT. This CDR3 has 15 amino acids. Trimming at V came to 5 bases and at J to 3 bases, leaving 8 bases not matched to a gene. CDR3 region: CASSDHGTGIYEQYF. The CDR3, as DNA: TGTGCCAGCAGTGACCATGGGACAGGGATCTACGAGCAGTACTTC.

This clone came up many times. This sequence joins TRBV4-1 and TRBJ2-1; 10 nucleotides line up with TRBD2. Germline V CDR1 and CDR2: MGHRA, YSYEKL. The V and J ends lost 3 bases and 6 bases, in that order; junction bases with no gene match: 8. The CDR3 is made up of 16 amino acids. In DNA, the CDR3 is TGCGCCAGCAGCCACTCCGGGACTAGCGTCGGCAATGAGCAGTTCTTC. Protein sequence: CASSHSGTSVGNEQFF.

The gene calls are TRBV11-2 and TRBJ1-1, with D uncertain. V was clipped by 4 bases and J by 0 bases, with 18 bases between them. Per the germline V gene, CDR1 is SGHAT and CDR2 is FQNNGV. This CDR3 region has 17 residues. The CDR3 DNA is TGTGCCAGCAGCTACGACGGCAGGCCGGTTGTGAACACTGAAGCTTTCTTT. Residues: CASSYDGRPVVNTEAFF.

CDR3 loop: CASSYGRGANYGYTF. The DNA for the CDR3 is TGTGCCAGCAGTTACGGACGGGGAGCTAACTATGGCTACACCTTC. The chain has TRBV6-5 and TRBJ1-2, with D unresolved. CDR1 and CDR2 (germline): MNHEY, SVGAGI. With 2 bases removed from V and 0 bases from J, the gap between germline ends came to 10 bases. This CDR3 spans 15 amino acids.

The chain links TRBV29-1 to TRBJ1-1, with 8 positions matching TRBD1. The CDR3 length is 14 residues. The germline gives CDR1 SQVTM, CDR2 ANQGSEA. J lost 0 bases, V lost 6 bases, and 6 bases had no gene match. The CDR3 sequence is CSVGDRGLNTEAFF. CDR3 in DNA: TGCAGCGTCGGTGACAGGGGCCTGAACACTGAAGCTTTCTTT.

The chain employs TRBV7-9 and TRBJ2-7; TRBD2 is a possible D gene (6 bases). CDR3 size: 13 residues. Germline loops: CDR1 SEHNR, CDR2 FQNEAQ (reference sequence). V was pared by 2 bases and J by 6 bases, with 11 bases between. CDR3: CASSLFGGSEQYF. CDR3 in DNA: TGTGCCAGCAGCTTATTTGGGGGGAGCGAGCAGTACTTC.

V is TRBV19 and J is TRBJ2-7; D unclear. The CDR3 is 15 residues long. V dropped 10 bases and J dropped 0 bases, with 19 bases sitting between them. Germline V gene lookup returns CDR1 LNHDA and CDR2 SQIVND (reference sequence). CDR3: CATKRRGPSSYEQYF. The DNA of the CDR3 is TGTGCCACTAAGCGCAGAGGACCGAGCTCCTACGAGCAGTACTTC.

This clone was seen only once. The rearrangement links TRBV30 to TRBJ1-4; D remains ambiguous. Germline lookup yields CDR1 GTSNPN and CDR2 SVGIG (reference sequence). V was shortened by 4 bases and J by 8 bases, with 26 bases between the two germline ends. The CDR3 contains 17 residues. The CDR3 sequence: CAWTDPVTAAEGEKLFF. DNA for the CDR3: TGTGCCTGGACGGACCCTGTTACAGCCGCCGAAGGGGAAAAACTGTTTTTT.

The CDR3 region is CASSQDIYYPQVASGMDNEQFF. The CDR3 DNA is TGTGCCAGCAGCCAAGATATCTATTATCCCCAAGTGGCTAGCGGGATGGACAATGAGCAGTTCTTC. The genes are TRBV4-2 and TRBJ2-1, with 9 bases fitting TRBD2. The junction had 23 bases not matched to a gene; V was cut back by 0 bases and J by 5 bases. The germline V gene has CDR1 LGHNA and CDR2 YNFKEQ. The CDR3 contains 22 residues.

This clone has only one observation. This rearrangement joins TRBV4-2 to TRBJ2-2, with 11 positions matching TRBD2. The CDR3 runs to 17 residues. CDR1 is LGHNA, CDR2 YNFKEQ, per germline. V gave up 3 bases and J gave up 0 bases; unmatched junction bases: 3. The CDR3 loop is CASSQPGLAANTGELFF. CDR3 sequence (DNA): TGTGCCAGCAGCCAGCCGGGACTAGCGGCGAACACCGGGGAGCTGTTTTTT.

The J gene is TRBJ2-7, the V gene TRBV7-9, with D tentatively TRBD1 (6 bases). Between the trimmed V and J ends, which lost 6 bases and 4 bases, there was a span of 16 bases. This CDR3 contains 14 residues. Germline lookup yields CDR1 SEHNR and CDR2 FQNEAQ (reference sequence). The CDR3 DNA reads as TGTGCCAGCAGTTCACCGACAGGCGGGTACGAGCAGTACTTC. It yields the protein CASSSPTGGYEQYF.

The V gene is TRBV5-4, the J gene TRBJ2-2, with D perhaps matching TRBD1 (8 bases). This CDR3 spans 16 amino acids. The germline CDR1 and CDR2 sequences are SGHNT and YYREEE (reference sequence). The V end lost 4 bases, the J end lost 6 bases, and 19 bases lay between the germline ends. The CDR3 reads CASSAPTGGVAGELFF. In DNA form, the CDR3 reads TGTGCCAGCAGCGCCCCTACAGGGGGGGTTGCCGGGGAGCTGTTTTTT. Supplemented by reference TRBV5-4 and TRBJ2-2, the full variable domain reads ETGVTQSPTHLIKTRGQQVTLRCSSQSGHNTVSWYQQALGQGPQFIFQYYREEENGRGNFPPRFSGLQFPNYSSELNVNALELDDSALYLCASSAPTGGVAGELFFGEGSRLTVL.

The chain is built from TRBV7-2 and TRBJ1-1; the D is unclear. V lost 5 bases to trimming and J lost 4 bases, with 8 bases between them. Germline CDR1 reads SGHTA; CDR2 reads FQGNSA. The CDR3 runs to 12 residues. CDR3 residues: CASSVSFTEAFF. CDR3 nucleotides: TGTGCCAGCAGCGTCAGTTTCACTGAAGCTTTCTTT.

V gene TRBV10-1 combines with J gene TRBJ2-7; 7 nucleotides agree with TRBD2. CDR1 and CDR2 from the germline V gene are WNHNN and SYGVQD (reference sequence). J was trimmed by 7 bases and V by 4 bases; bases with no gene match: 10. The CDR3 consists of 14 residues. The CDR3 region is CASSGDYPNKEQYF. The DNA for the CDR3 is TGCGCCAGCAGTGGGGACTACCCAAATAAGGAGCAGTACTTC.

The chain recombines TRBV15 with TRBJ1-5, with D maybe TRBD1 (5 bases). CDR3 length: 14 residues. The V gene lost 0 bases and the J gene lost 9 bases, with 12 bases spanning the gap. Germline values: CDR1 LNHNV, CDR2 YYDKDF (reference sequence). CDR3 loop: CATSRDRELWPQHF. The CDR3 DNA follows: TGTGCCACCAGCAGAGACAGGGAACTATGGCCCCAGCATTTT.

The CDR3 loop is CASSLTGLSVNGELFF. For the CDR3, the DNA is TGTGCCAGCAGCTTAACGGGCCTATCCGTGAACGGGGAGCTGTTTTTT. The V gene is TRBV7-9, the J gene TRBJ2-2; no reliable D call. This CDR3 spans 16 amino acids. The germline V gene encodes CDR1 SEHNR and CDR2 FQNEAQ (reference sequence). With 2 bases removed from V and 7 bases from J, the gap between germline ends came to 17 bases.

V is TRBV29-1 and J is TRBJ1-2; D unresolved. In germline, CDR1 is SQVTM, CDR2 ANQGSEA. Trimming removed 5 bases at V and 8 bases at J, with 12 bases between. The CDR3 is made up of 11 amino acids. CDR3 loop: CSVRAINGYTF. In DNA form, the CDR3 reads TGCAGCGTTCGTGCTATTAACGGCTACACCTTC.

This clone showed up just once. At one boundary the junction diverges from the germline segment, which might be a read error. The CDR3, as DNA: TGTGCCAGCGGGGGGCCGGGGACCGGATTC. Protein sequence: CASGGPGTGF. The genes are TRBV28 and TRBJ1-2; a possible D gene is TRBD1 (6 bases). Germline CDR1 MDHEN, CDR2 SYDVKM. The CDR3 is made up of 10 amino acids.

The J gene is TRBJ1-1, the V gene TRBV7-3, with TRBD1 matching over 7 bases. There are 14 residues in the CDR3. From germline, CDR1 is SGHTA and CDR2 FQGTGA. The ends lost 5 bases at V and 3 bases at J; junction bases unmatched: 6. The CDR3 DNA follows: TGTGCCAGCAGCCCGACAGGGACGGACACTGAAGCTTTCTTT. This translates into CASSPTGTDTEAFF.

V usage is TRBV4-3 and J usage is TRBJ2-3; D possibly corresponds to TRBD1 (5 bases). The CDR3 has 15 amino acids. Germline loops: CDR1 LGHNA, CDR2 YSLEER. V gave up 0 bases and J gave up 2 bases, with 9 bases separating them. This CDR3 reads CASSQDLGDTDTQYF. The CDR3 coding sequence is TGCGCCAGCAGCCAAGATTTAGGGGACACAGATACGCAGTATTTT.

The genes are TRBV4-3 and TRBJ2-1; maybe TRBD2 (5 bases). Trimming left V 3 bases short and J 10 bases short, with 16 bases between. Germline CDR1 LGHNA, CDR2 YSLEER. The CDR3 loop spans 14 amino acids. For the CDR3, the DNA is TGCGCCAGCAGCCATGTAGAAGTTCCGGGAGAGCAGTTCTTC. This encodes CASSHVEVPGEQFF.

The CDR3 protein is CSVDRANTGELFF. The CDR3 bases are TGCAGCGTTGATCGAGCGAACACCGGGGAGCTGTTTTTT. This chain uses TRBV29-1 with TRBJ2-2; D unresolved. The length of the CDR3 is 13 residues. Per the germline V gene, CDR1 is SQVTM and CDR2 is ANQGSEA. Deletions cut 3 bases from V and 0 bases from J, with 5 bases between.

The chain employs TRBV5-8 and TRBJ1-3; D call uncertain. From germline, CDR1 is SGHTS and CDR2 YDEGEE. The CDR3 has 15 residues. The V gene lost 4 bases and the J gene lost 7 bases, with 18 bases spanning the gap. The CDR3 nucleotides read TGTGCCAGCAGCGCGAATGCAGGATTGGCGAACACCATATATTTT. Its protein product is CASSANAGLANTIYF.

This chain connects TRBV7-9 to TRBJ2-6; D unclear. V lost 3 bases and J 0 bases, leaving 3 bases between the germline ends. Germline V lookup: CDR1 SEHNR, CDR2 FQNEAQ (reference sequence). This CDR3 region has 14 residues. CDR3 sequence reads: CASSLYSGANVLTF. The CDR3 bases are TGTGCCAGCAGCTTGTACTCTGGGGCCAACGTCCTGACTTTC.

DNA of the CDR3: TGTGCCAGCAGCTTAGAGCCCGGGGAATCGGGGTATGGCTACACCTTC. This sequence encodes CASSLEPGESGYGYTF. The chain is built from TRBV7-2 and TRBJ1-2, with D unresolved. CDR1 is SGHTA, CDR2 FQGNSA, per germline. CDR3 length equals 16 residues. V dropped 1 base and J dropped 5 bases, with 17 bases sitting between them.

The rearrangement links TRBV10-1 to TRBJ1-1, with a weak D call TRBD1 (6 bases). This CDR3 has 14 amino acids. CDR1 is WNHNN and CDR2 is SYGVQD in the germline V gene (reference sequence). Deletions cut 1 base from V and 4 bases from J, with 10 bases between. The CDR3 region is CASSEWATGTEAFF. DNA for the CDR3: TGCGCCAGCAGTGAGTGGGCGACAGGCACTGAAGCTTTCTTT.

This rearrangement joins TRBV18 to TRBJ1-2; weak D call: TRBD1 (5 bases). The CDR3 length is 14 residues. Germline V gene lookup returns CDR1 KGHSH and CDR2 LQKENI. The germline V and J ends were trimmed by 3 bases and 4 bases, with 12 bases remaining between them. The CDR3 spells CASSPGTEPYGYTF. DNA for the CDR3: TGTGCCAGCTCACCGGGGACGGAGCCCTATGGCTACACCTTC.